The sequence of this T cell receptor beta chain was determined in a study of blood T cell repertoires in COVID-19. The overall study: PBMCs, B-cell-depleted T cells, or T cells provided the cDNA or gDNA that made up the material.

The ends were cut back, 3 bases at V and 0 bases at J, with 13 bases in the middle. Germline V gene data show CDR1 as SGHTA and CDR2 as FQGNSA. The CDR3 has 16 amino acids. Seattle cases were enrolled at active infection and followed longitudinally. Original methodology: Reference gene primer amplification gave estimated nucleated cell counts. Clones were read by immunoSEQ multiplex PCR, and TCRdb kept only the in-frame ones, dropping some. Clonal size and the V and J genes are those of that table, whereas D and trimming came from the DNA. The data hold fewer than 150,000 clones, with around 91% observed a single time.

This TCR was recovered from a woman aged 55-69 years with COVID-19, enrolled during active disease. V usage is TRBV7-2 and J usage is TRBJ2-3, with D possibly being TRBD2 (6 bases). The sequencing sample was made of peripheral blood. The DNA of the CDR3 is TGTGCCAGCAGCTTTCTCGCGGGGACTAGCACAGATACGCAGTATTTT. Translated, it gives CASSFLAGTSTDTQYF. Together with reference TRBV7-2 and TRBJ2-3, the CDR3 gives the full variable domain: GAGVSQSPSNKVTEKGKDVELRCDPISGHTALYWYRQSLGQGLEFLIYFQGNSAPDKSGLPSDRFSAERTGGSVSTLTIQRTQQEDSAVYLCASSFLAGTSTDTQYFGPGTRLTVL.